The 4 T cell receptor beta chains below all came from one sample that was sequenced in a study of OX40 agonist ivuxolimab in advanced cancers. The protocol used for the library was the immunoSEQ multiplex PCR assay. TCRdb took over this immuneACCESS table, retaining in-frame rearrangements with V and J assigned. Such tables are incomplete; in checked studies, under half of the missing clones stem from an unresolved V gene, and the remainder is unexplained. The sample table lists just over 80,000 clones, around 90% of them with a count of one. About 0.32% of the sample rests with the top ten. Here the sequenced sample was CD4+ or CD8+ T cells sorted from blood, taken in a trial of the OX40 agonist ivuxolimab. These receptors were collected from an adult with an advanced solid tumor such as melanoma, head and neck, liver or kidney cancer.

The chain has TRBV28 and TRBJ2-5, with D perhaps matching TRBD1 or TRBD2 (5 bases each). Germline V gene data show CDR1 as MDHEN and CDR2 as SYDVKM. The germline V and J ends were trimmed by 4 bases and 5 bases, with 20 bases remaining between them. The CDR3 length is 16 residues. In DNA, the CDR3 is TGTGCCAGCAGTTCCCGGAGGAGGTTGAAGGGGGAGACCCAGTACTTC. It yields the protein CASSSRRRLKGETQYF. The complete variable domain, with remaining parts taken from reference TRBV28 and TRBJ2-5, reads DVKVTQSSRYLVKRTGEKVFLECVQDMDHENMFWYRQDPGLGLRLIYFSYDVKMKEKGDIPEGYSVSREKKERFSLILESASTNQTSMYLCASSSRRRLKGETQYFGPGTRLLVL.

The V and J genes are TRBV7-6 and TRBJ2-2; TRBD1 agrees at 7 bases. Germline lookup yields CDR1 SGHVS and CDR2 FNYEAQ. CDR3 length: 16 residues. Trimming cost V 5 bases and J 6 bases; bases outside gene matches: 12. The CDR3 sequence is CASSPGQVLYAGELFF. In DNA form, the CDR3 reads TGTGCCAGCAGCCCCGGACAGGTGCTCTATGCCGGGGAGCTGTTTTTT.

As regards this clone: Because the CDR3 is missing its conserved closing phenylalanine or tryptophan, this is likely a read error. The limits of the CDR3 on the DNA are not certain, so only TCRdb's listed CDR3 is given. The genes are TRBV4-3 and TRBJ1-2; TRBD1 reflects the table's D call only, with no check against the DNA. The germline V gene encodes CDR1 LGHNA and CDR2 YSLEER. The CDR3 length equals 16 residues, ends included. CDR3 sequence: CASIPRFYPAPLWLHL.

The V call is TRBV19, the J call TRBJ2-3, with 12 nucleotides matching TRBD2. Per the germline V gene, CDR1 is LNHDA and CDR2 is SQIVND (reference sequence). V shed 5 bases, J shed 2 bases, and the junction held 8 bases outside the gene matches. The CDR3 runs to 17 residues. The DNA of the CDR3 is TGTGCCAGTAGTGACAACGGACTAGCGGGGCTCACAGATACGCAGTATTTT. Protein: CASSDNGLAGLTDTQYF.